These 24 T cell receptor beta chains share one sample of origin, sequenced in a study of cytomegalovirus exposure and HLA in healthy donors. The data were produced by immunoSEQ multiplex PCR, yet TCRdb's version contains in-frame clones alone and is incomplete. The sample consists of 90,000 or so clones, approximately 96% of them appearing once. Specimen: PBMCs. These receptors originate from a man younger than 35 in good health and CMV-seronegative.

A single count supports this clone. The chain carries TRBV4-1 and TRBJ2-1; TRBD2 matches at 11 bases. V was pared by 4 bases and J by 8 bases, with 7 bases of the junction left unmatched. Germline loops: CDR1 MGHRA, CDR2 YSYEKL. The CDR3 is 15 residues long. The DNA for the CDR3 is TGCGCCAGCAGCCCTATAGCGGGAGGGTGGGATGAGCAGTTCTTC. Translating it yields CASSPIAGGWDEQFF.

The chain is built from TRBV18 and TRBJ2-2; 7 nucleotides agree with TRBD1. Germline CDR1 and CDR2: KGHSH and LQKENI. The ends lost 1 base at V and 6 bases at J; junction bases unmatched: 8. This CDR3 region has 16 residues. The CDR3 nucleotides read TGTGCCAGCTCACCACAGGGGGCGGCCGGAGCCGGGGAGCTGTTTTTT. It specifies CASSPQGAAGAGELFF.

The chain has TRBV19 and TRBJ2-7, with D tentatively TRBD2 (6 bases). With 6 bases removed from V and 7 bases from J, the gap between germline ends came to 19 bases. The V gene's germline CDR1 is LNHDA and CDR2 SQIVND (reference sequence). The CDR3 is made up of 14 amino acids. The CDR3 sequence is CASSQSGLTGEQYV. Here the CDR3 DNA reads TGTGCCAGTAGCCAATCGGGACTCACGGGGGAGCAGTACGTC.

The chain has TRBV29-1 and TRBJ2-2, with D perhaps TRBD1 (5 bases). V gave up 5 bases and J gave up 2 bases, with 9 bases separating them. The CDR3 has 13 residues. Germline CDR1 and CDR2: SQVTM and ANQGSEA. The DNA for the CDR3 is TGCAGCGTTTACGACAGTAACACCGGGGAGCTGTTTTTT. Translation gives CSVYDSNTGELFF.

J is TRBJ1-2 and V is TRBV19, with TRBD1 matching 7 bases. The CDR3 contains 15 residues. Unmatched junction bases numbered 8, after V lost 6 bases and J lost 1 base. The germline gives CDR1 LNHDA, CDR2 SQIVND (reference sequence). CDR3 nucleotide sequence: TGTGCCAGTAGGGCCTTAACAGGGGATAACTATGGCTACACCTTC. Its translation is CASRALTGDNYGYTF.

The V and J genes are TRBV5-6 and TRBJ1-1; 12 bases are a match to TRBD1. CDR1 and CDR2 from the germline V gene are SGHDT and YYEEEE. CDR3 size: 15 residues. The V segment lost 5 bases and the J segment 5 bases; nucleotides outside the gene matches: 7. As DNA, the CDR3 is TGTGCCAGCAGGGGGGACAGGGGGCGGCGGACTGAAGCTTTCTTT. It yields the protein CASRGDRGRRTEAFF. The full variable domain, its missing parts supplied by reference TRBV5-6 and TRBJ1-1, is DAGVTQSPTHLIKTRGQQVTLRCSPKSGHDTVSWYQQALGQGPQFIFQYYEEEERQRGNFPDRFSGHQFPNYSSELNVNALLLGDSALYLCASRGDRGRRTEAFFGQGTRLTVV.

The V and J genes are TRBV19 and TRBJ1-5, with a possible D match to TRBD1 (6 bases). Trimming left V 4 bases short and J 4 bases short, with 11 bases between. There are 14 residues in the CDR3. CDR1 and CDR2 (germline): LNHDA, SQIVND (reference sequence). The CDR3 DNA reads TGTGCCAGTAGTACCCGGGACACAAATCAGCCCCAGCATTTT. Its protein product is CASSTRDTNQPQHF.

This chain connects TRBV7-8 to TRBJ2-3; TRBD2 agrees at 10 bases. The V and J ends lost 2 bases and 2 bases, in that order; junction bases with no gene match: 13. The germline V gene encodes CDR1 SGHVS and CDR2 FQNEAQ. CDR3 size: 19 residues. The CDR3 DNA follows: TGTGCCAGCAGCTTAAGCGGGAGGGCCTTCACCCTTGACACAGATACGCAGTATTTT. Residues: CASSLSGRAFTLDTDTQYF.

This chain connects TRBV7-6 to TRBJ1-3; D is uncertain. Germline CDR1 and CDR2: SGHVS and FNYEAQ. Trimming took 8 bases from V and 0 from J, leaving 17 bases between them. The CDR3 spans 16 residues. Here the CDR3 reads CASAGRRLSSGNTIYF. CDR3 DNA sequence: TGTGCCAGCGCTGGGAGGCGACTCAGCTCTGGAAACACCATATATTTT.

The rearrangement uses TRBV25-1 and TRBJ2-6; D is perhaps TRBD1 (7 bases). Germline CDR1 MGHDK, CDR2 SYGVNS. The V gene lost 1 base and the J gene lost 2 bases, with 12 bases spanning the gap. This CDR3 has 17 residues. The CDR3 here is CASSELEGAPGANVLTF. The CDR3 nucleotides read TGTGCCAGCAGTGAATTGGAGGGGGCGCCTGGGGCCAACGTCCTGACTTTC.

The chain employs TRBV13 and TRBJ1-1; tentatively, D is TRBD1 (6 bases). Trimming took 4 bases from V and 5 from J, leaving 14 bases between them. The germline V gene encodes CDR1 PRHDT and CDR2 FYEKMQ (reference sequence). This CDR3 spans 14 amino acids. CDR3 DNA sequence: TGTGCCAGCAGCTCACAGGGCTTTGGGACTGAAGCTTTCTTT. Encoded protein: CASSSQGFGTEAFF.

V and J are TRBV28 and TRBJ2-1; 16 nucleotides align to TRBD2. The CDR3 runs to 18 residues. CDR1 and CDR2 (germline): MDHEN, SYDVKM. V gave up 5 bases and J gave up 3 bases; unmatched junction bases: 7. CDR3 amino acids: CASSPGTSGRAFYNEQFF. The CDR3 DNA reads as TGTGCCAGCAGTCCCGGGACTAGCGGGAGGGCCTTCTACAATGAGCAGTTCTTC.

This clone showed up just once. This chain joins TRBV4-3 and TRBJ2-4, with D hard to call. Trimming pared 5 bases from V and 0 bases from J, leaving 8 bases between. The CDR3 has 14 residues. The germline V gene encodes CDR1 LGHNA and CDR2 YSLEER. The CDR3 is CASSKLLAKNIQYF. CDR3 nucleotides: TGCGCCAGCAGCAAACTCCTAGCCAAAAACATTCAGTACTTC.

The rearrangement uses TRBV4-3 and TRBJ2-2; 12 nucleotides agree with TRBD2. The V gene's germline CDR1 is LGHNA and CDR2 YSLEER. After removal of 4 bases from V and 2 bases from J, the junction contained 11 bases not matched to a gene. The CDR3 consists of 19 residues. The CDR3 reads CASSPAAGGLAGNTGELFF. In DNA, the CDR3 is TGCGCCAGCAGCCCAGCCGCAGGGGGACTAGCGGGTAACACCGGGGAGCTGTTTTTT.

The V gene is TRBV5-1, the J gene TRBJ2-5; D uncertain. Germline-derived CDR1 and CDR2 are SGHRS and YFSETQ. The CDR3 runs 14 residues. Trimming pared 0 bases from V and 2 bases from J, leaving 8 bases between. The DNA of the CDR3 is TGCGCCAGCAGCTTGGCAGGTTCACAAGAGACCCAGTACTTC. Its translation: CASSLAGSQETQYF.

The chain employs TRBV19 and TRBJ1-1; perhaps TRBD1 as D (6 bases). The CDR3 spans 16 residues. Germline assignment: CDR1 LNHDA and CDR2 SQIVND (reference sequence). The V gene lost 8 bases and the J gene lost 0 bases, with 19 bases spanning the gap. The CDR3: CASGGGVRGLNTEAFF. The CDR3 nucleotides read TGTGCCAGTGGAGGGGGGGTTCGTGGCTTGAACACTGAAGCTTTCTTT.

The rearrangement joins TRBV11-2 to TRBJ2-3; tentatively, D is TRBD2 (7 bases). The CDR3 covers 16 residues. Germline-derived CDR1 and CDR2 are SGHAT and FQNNGV. Trimming removed 4 bases at V and 0 bases at J, with 14 bases between. The CDR3 bases are TGTGCCAGCAGCTCCTTAAAGGGGGGGAGCACAGATACGCAGTATTTT. Residues: CASSSLKGGSTDTQYF.

CDR3 protein: CAISESGTPTNYGYTF. CDR3 coding DNA: TGTGCCATCAGTGAGTCGGGGACACCTACTAACTATGGCTACACCTTC. The genes are TRBV10-3 and TRBJ1-2; perhaps TRBD1 as D (6 bases). The CDR3 is made up of 16 amino acids. The V end was cut by 0 bases, the J end by 0 bases, with 11 bases between. CDR1 ENHRY and CDR2 SYGVKD come from the germline V gene.

Details on this clone: Relative to the germline gene, one junction end is altered; a read error may explain this. The V call is TRBV9, the J call TRBJ2-1, with 7 bases identical to TRBD2. The CDR3 has 14 amino acids. The germline CDR1 and CDR2 sequences are SGDLS and YYNGEE. The CDR3 bases are TGTGCCAGCACCCTAGGGGACCGGGGAGGGAACAAGGTCTTC. The encoded protein is CASTLGDRGGNKVF.

This chain links TRBV28 with TRBJ2-3; 12 nucleotides align to TRBD2. V gave up 4 bases and J gave up 5 bases; unmatched junction bases: 4. Germline V gene sequence: CDR1 MDHEN, CDR2 SYDVKM. The CDR3 is 15 amino acids. The CDR3 here is CASSSSGRAGDTQYF. CDR3 nucleotides: TGTGCCAGCAGTTCTAGCGGGAGGGCCGGAGATACGCAGTATTTT. Looking up the rest from reference TRBV28 and TRBJ2-3 gives the full variable domain: DVKVTQSSRYLVKRTGEKVFLECVQDMDHENMFWYRQDPGLGLRLIYFSYDVKMKEKGDIPEGYSVSREKKERFSLILESASTNQTSMYLCASSSSGRAGDTQYFGPGTRLTVL.

The chain carries TRBV28 and TRBJ1-1, with D possibly matching TRBD1 (5 bases). With 6 bases removed from V and 0 bases from J, the gap between germline ends came to 14 bases. This CDR3 has 15 amino acids. Germline values: CDR1 MDHEN, CDR2 SYDVKM. The CDR3 loop reads CASRTPGYMNTEAFF. The CDR3 nucleotides read TGTGCCAGCAGAACCCCAGGGTATATGAACACTGAAGCTTTCTTT.

J is TRBJ2-1 and V is TRBV6-1; TRBD1 agrees at 10 bases. The CDR3 has 15 amino acids. After removal of 6 bases from V and 5 bases from J, the junction contained 7 bases not matched to a gene. Germline CDR1 MNHNS, CDR2 SASEGT. The CDR3 reads CASRETGTGDNEQFF. In DNA form, the CDR3 reads TGTGCCAGCAGAGAAACCGGGACAGGGGACAATGAGCAGTTCTTC.

The rearrangement uses TRBV11-2 and TRBJ2-7, with 11 bases fitting TRBD1. The ends lost 4 bases at V and 6 bases at J; junction bases unmatched: 2. The CDR3 length is 13 residues. Germline lookup yields CDR1 SGHAT and CDR2 FQNNGV. The CDR3 DNA follows: TGTGCCAGCAGCTACGGGACAGGGGGCGAGCAGTACTTC. Encoded protein: CASSYGTGGEQYF.

This clone was detected only once. V and J are TRBV13 and TRBJ2-2; 7 bases align to TRBD2. The junction had 9 bases not matched to a gene; V was cut back by 8 bases and J by 3 bases. Per germline, CDR1 PRHDT and CDR2 FYEKMQ (reference sequence). The CDR3 runs 15 residues. CDR3 loop: CASGRREVDTGELFF. The CDR3 region has the DNA TGTGCCAGCGGCCGTCGGGAGGTGGACACCGGGGAGCTGTTTTTT.